This is a list of T cell receptor beta chains from one sample in a study of T-cell reconstitution after alpha-beta-depleted transplantation in children. TCRdb redid the calling of the PCR reads with MiXCR, one entry per CDR3 protein. The table lists about 360,000 distinct CDR3 sequences, about 14% of them singletons. The sample was PBMCs, taken from the stem cell graft. These receptors all come from a human donor who donated a stem cell graft to a child with Fanconi anemia. The CDR3 runs from the conserved cysteine through the conserved F or W. D genes are given only for firm matches. Not all rows give a size; the values are once, few, many and, for expanded clones, a class.

TRBV12-3/TRBV12-4	many	-	TRBJ2-2	15	CASSLGGRRTGELFF	TGTGCCAGCAGTTTGGGGGGGCGAAGGACCGGGGAGCTGTTTTTT
TRBV5-1	-	TRBD2	TRBJ2-1	19	CASSLVSKGLADPYNEQFF	TGCGCCAGCAGCTTGGTTAGCAAGGGACTAGCGGACCCTTACAATGAGCAGTTCTTC
TRBV6-1	many	-	TRBJ2-6	15	CASRTGISGANVLTF	TGTGCCAGCAGAACAGGAATCTCTGGGGCCAACGTCCTGACTTTC
TRBV12-3/TRBV12-4	many	-	TRBJ1-2	14	CASSLSSFLAGYTF	TGTGCCAGCAGTTTATCGTCGTTTTTGGCTGGCTACACCTTC
TRBV9	few	TRBD2	TRBJ2-3	16	CASARSLAGGGDTQYF	TGTGCCAGCGCCCGATCACTAGCGGGGGGAGGGGATACGCAGTATTTT
TRBV20-1	many	TRBD2	TRBJ2-5	14	CSARRPAGQETQYF	TGCAGTGCTAGGCGCCCAGCGGGGCAAGAGACCCAGTACTTC
TRBV29-1	many	TRBD2	TRBJ2-5	13	CSYRGGSGETQYF	TGCAGCTACCGGGGGGGCTCCGGAGAGACCCAGTACTTC
TRBV6-1	many	TRBD1	TRBJ2-2	16	CASSRPQGANTGELFF	TGTGCCAGCAGTAGACCGCAGGGGGCGAACACCGGGGAGCTGTTTTTT
TRBV15	few	-	TRBJ2-1	17	CATSRTGDPRTYNEQFF	TGTGCCACCAGCAGAACCGGGGACCCGAGGACCTACAATGAGCAGTTCTTC
TRBV4-3	few	TRBD2	TRBJ2-2	16	CASSQGLAGSPGELFF	TGCGCCAGCAGCCAAGGACTAGCGGGGTCGCCCGGGGAGCTGTTTTTT
TRBV10-2	-	TRBD1	TRBJ2-5	16	CASSDRDRGLKETQYF	TGCGCCAGCAGTGACCGGGACAGGGGGTTGAAAGAGACCCAGTACTTC
TRBV29-1	few	-	TRBJ1-4	15	CSVEDQLWGGEKLFF	TGCAGCGTTGAAGATCAGCTGTGGGGCGGTGAAAAACTGTTTTTT
TRBV2	few	TRBD1	TRBJ2-2	15	CASTGTDSNTGELFF	TGTGCCAGCACTGGGACAGACTCGAACACCGGGGAGCTGTTTTTT
TRBV5-1	-	-	TRBJ2-1	15	CASSRSPLGDNEQFF	TGCGCCAGCAGCCGATCTCCCTTGGGGGACAATGAGCAGTTCTTC
TRBV27	-	TRBD2	TRBJ2-2	16	CASSPGTSGATGELFF	TGTGCCAGCAGTCCCGGGACTAGCGGGGCCACCGGGGAGCTGTTTTTT
TRBV14	-	-	TRBJ2-7	16	CASSQVPSSHQYEQYF	TGTGCCAGCAGCCAAGTTCCGAGCTCACACCAGTACGAGCAGTACTTC
TRBV2	-	-	TRBJ1-2	12	CASRGQEYGYTF	TGTGCCAGCAGGGGCCAGGAATATGGCTACACCTTC
TRBV29-1	medium-sized	-	TRBJ2-1	10	CSVAANEQFF	TGCAGCGTTGCAGCTAATGAGCAGTTCTTC
TRBV5-1	many	-	TRBJ1-2	12	CASSLDGYGYTF	TGCGCCAGCAGCTTGGATGGCTATGGCTACACCTTC
TRBV7-2	many	-	TRBJ2-3	14	CASSLSVQTDTQYF	TGTGCCAGCAGCTTATCGGTCCAGACAGATACGCAGTATTTT
TRBV12-3/TRBV12-4	many	-	TRBJ1-1	15	CASSPLEAVYTEAFF	TGTGCCAGCAGCCCCTTAGAGGCAGTCTACACTGAAGCTTTCTTT
TRBV5-1	-	TRBD1	TRBJ1-2	14	CASSMPGQTNGYTF	TGCGCCAGCAGCATGCCGGGACAGACTAATGGCTACACCTTC
TRBV6-1	-	-	TRBJ2-2	13	CASEAGRTGELFF	TGTGCCAGCGAAGCAGGCCGAACCGGGGAGCTGTTTTTT
TRBV28	many	-	TRBJ1-5	14	CASSLVGVGQPQHF	TGTGCCAGCAGTTTAGTGGGAGTTGGCCAGCCCCAGCATTTT
TRBV7-2	many	-	TRBJ2-7	15	CASSLDRQQGYEQYF	TGTGCCAGCAGCTTAGACCGTCAACAGGGCTACGAGCAGTACTTC
TRBV7-2	-	TRBD1	TRBJ1-2	14	CASSWDRGSGGYTF	TGTGCCAGCAGCTGGGACAGGGGATCGGGTGGCTACACCTTC
TRBV28	-	-	TRBJ1-2	13	CASSITGSYGYTF	TGTGCCAGCAGTATAACCGGGTCCTATGGCTACACCTTC
TRBV6-5	many	-	TRBJ2-1	11	CASSLNYEQFF	TGTGCCAGCAGTTTGAACTATGAGCAGTTCTTC
TRBV11-2	many	-	TRBJ2-5	13	CASSSYRAETQYF	TGTGCCAGCAGCTCTTACAGGGCTGAGACCCAGTACTTC
TRBV28	few	-	TRBJ2-5	13	CAAGSEIQETQYF	TGTGCCGCGGGGTCGGAAATCCAAGAGACCCAGTACTTC
TRBV4-3	-	TRBD1	TRBJ1-4	19	CASSQDQGGQFATNEKMFF	TGCGCCAGCAGCCAAGATCAAGGGGGACAGTTCGCAACTAATGAAAAAATGTTTTTT
TRBV11-2	-	TRBD1	TRBJ2-3	15	CASSFRTGSTDTQYF	TGTGCCAGCAGCTTCCGGACAGGAAGCACAGATACGCAGTATTTT
TRBV5-5	few	-	TRBJ1-1	14	CASSFTQMNTEAFF	TGTGCCAGCAGCTTTACCCAGATGAACACTGAAGCTTTCTTT
TRBV20-1	few	TRBD1	TRBJ2-7	12	CSASRQGEEQYF	TGCAGTGCTAGTCGACAGGGTGAAGAGCAGTACTTC
TRBV29-1	few	-	TRBJ2-5	13	CSVEEQAQETQYF	TGCAGCGTTGAAGAACAGGCTCAAGAGACCCAGTACTTC
TRBV12-3/TRBV12-4	-	-	TRBJ2-6	15	CASSLQISGANVLTF	TGTGCCAGCAGTTTACAGATCTCTGGGGCCAACGTCCTGACTTTC
TRBV7-3	-	TRBD1	TRBJ2-7	15	CASSLGAGGRYEQYF	TGTGCCAGCAGCTTAGGGGCAGGGGGCAGATACGAGCAGTACTTC
TRBV30	few	TRBD1	TRBJ2-3	13	CAWKAVHRGAQYF	TGTGCCTGGAAGGCCGTCCACAGGGGCGCGCAGTATTTT
TRBV20-1	-	TRBD2	TRBJ2-3	16	CSARDETSGYRDTQYF	TGCAGTGCTAGAGATGAGACTAGCGGGTACAGGGATACGCAGTATTTT
TRBV20-1	many	-	TRBJ2-5	13	CSVAQGGQETQYF	TGCAGTGTCGCCCAGGGCGGCCAAGAGACCCAGTACTTC
TRBV12-3/TRBV12-4	many	-	TRBJ1-1	14	CASSATGWFTEAFF	TGTGCCAGCAGTGCCACAGGGTGGTTCACTGAAGCTTTCTTT
TRBV24-1	-	TRBD1	TRBJ2-3	17	CATSDAVGDSATGTQYF	TGTGCCACCAGTGACGCCGTGGGGGACAGCGCCACAGGTACGCAGTATTTT